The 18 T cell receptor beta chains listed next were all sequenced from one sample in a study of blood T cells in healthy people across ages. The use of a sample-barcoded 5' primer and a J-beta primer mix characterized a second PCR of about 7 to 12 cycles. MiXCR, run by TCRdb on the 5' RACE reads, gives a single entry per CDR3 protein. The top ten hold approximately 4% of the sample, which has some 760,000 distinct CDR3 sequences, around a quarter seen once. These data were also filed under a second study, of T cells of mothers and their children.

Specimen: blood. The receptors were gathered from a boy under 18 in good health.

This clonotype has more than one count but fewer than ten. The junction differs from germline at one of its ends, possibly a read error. The CDR3 here is CASSLRPQDTGELFF. CDR3 DNA: TGTGCTAGCAGCTTAAGGCCCCAAGACACCGGGGAGCTGTTTTTT. This chain uses TRBV7-7 with TRBJ2-2; D uncertain. The germline gives CDR1 SSHAT, CDR2 FNYEAQ (reference sequence). There are 15 residues in the CDR3.

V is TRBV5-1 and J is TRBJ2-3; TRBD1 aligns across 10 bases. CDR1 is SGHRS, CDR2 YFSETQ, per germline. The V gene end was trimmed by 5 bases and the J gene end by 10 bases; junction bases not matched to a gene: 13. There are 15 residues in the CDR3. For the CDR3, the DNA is TGCGCCAGCAGTGGACAGGGGGTGGTCGGGACTGCGCAGTATTTT. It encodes CASSGQGVVGTAQYF.

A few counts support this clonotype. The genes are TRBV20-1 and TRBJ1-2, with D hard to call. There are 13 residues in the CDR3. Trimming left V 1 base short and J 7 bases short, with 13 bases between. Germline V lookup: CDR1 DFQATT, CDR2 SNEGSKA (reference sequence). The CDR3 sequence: CSARVEASSGYTF. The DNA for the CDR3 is TGCAGTGCTAGAGTCGAGGCTTCAAGTGGCTACACCTTC.

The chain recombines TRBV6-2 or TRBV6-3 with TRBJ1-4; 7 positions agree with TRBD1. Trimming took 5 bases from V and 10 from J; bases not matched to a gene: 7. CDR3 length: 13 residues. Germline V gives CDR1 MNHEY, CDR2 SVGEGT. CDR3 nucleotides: TGTGCCAGCAGTCGGACAGGCGGAGTAAAACTGTTTTTT. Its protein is CASSRTGGVKLFF.

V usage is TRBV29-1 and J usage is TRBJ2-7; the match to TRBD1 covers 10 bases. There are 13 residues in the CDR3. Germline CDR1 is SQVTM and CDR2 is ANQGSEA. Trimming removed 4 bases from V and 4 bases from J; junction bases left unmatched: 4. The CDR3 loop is CSVGGQGPYEQYF. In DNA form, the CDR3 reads TGCAGCGTTGGGGGACAGGGGCCTTACGAGCAGTACTTC.

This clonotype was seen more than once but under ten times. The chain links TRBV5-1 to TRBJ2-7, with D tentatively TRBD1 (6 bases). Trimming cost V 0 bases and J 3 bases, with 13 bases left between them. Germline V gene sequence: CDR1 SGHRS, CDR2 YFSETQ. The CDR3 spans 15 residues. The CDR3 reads CASSLATGFGYEQYF. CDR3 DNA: TGCGCCAGCAGCTTGGCCACAGGGTTTGGCTACGAGCAGTACTTC.

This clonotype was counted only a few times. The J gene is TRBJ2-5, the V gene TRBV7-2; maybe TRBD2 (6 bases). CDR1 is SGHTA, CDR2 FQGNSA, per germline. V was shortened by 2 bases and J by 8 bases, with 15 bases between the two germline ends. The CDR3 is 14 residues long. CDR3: CASSLLVSGATQYF. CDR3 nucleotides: TGTGCCAGCAGCTTACTCGTTAGCGGAGCCACCCAGTACTTC.

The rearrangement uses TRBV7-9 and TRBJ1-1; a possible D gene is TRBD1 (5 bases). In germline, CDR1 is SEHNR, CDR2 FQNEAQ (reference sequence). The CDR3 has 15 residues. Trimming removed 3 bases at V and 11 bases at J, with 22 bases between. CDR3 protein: CASSFPGQTTGWAFF. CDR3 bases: TGTGCCAGCAGCTTTCCGGGGCAGACTACGGGGTGGGCTTTCTTT.

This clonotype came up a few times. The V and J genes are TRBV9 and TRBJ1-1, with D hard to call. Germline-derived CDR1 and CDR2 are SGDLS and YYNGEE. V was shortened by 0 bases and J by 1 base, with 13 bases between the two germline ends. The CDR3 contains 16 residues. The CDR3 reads CASSVVRLGRNTEAFF. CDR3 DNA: TGTGCCAGCAGCGTAGTGAGGTTGGGGAGGAACACTGAAGCTTTCTTT.

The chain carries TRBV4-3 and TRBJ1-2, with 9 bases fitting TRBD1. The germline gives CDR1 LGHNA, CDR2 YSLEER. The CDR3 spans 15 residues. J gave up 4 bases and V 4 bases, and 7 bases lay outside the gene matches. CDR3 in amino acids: CASSPGQGRLYGYTF. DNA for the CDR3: TGCGCCAGCAGCCCCGGACAGGGGAGACTCTATGGCTACACCTTC.

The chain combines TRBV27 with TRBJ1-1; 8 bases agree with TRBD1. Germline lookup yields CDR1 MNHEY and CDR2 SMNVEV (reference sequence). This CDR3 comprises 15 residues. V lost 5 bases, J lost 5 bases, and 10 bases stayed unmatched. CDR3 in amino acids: CASSNSGGRGTEAFF. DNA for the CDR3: TGTGCCAGCAGTAACTCAGGGGGCCGAGGGACTGAAGCTTTCTTT.

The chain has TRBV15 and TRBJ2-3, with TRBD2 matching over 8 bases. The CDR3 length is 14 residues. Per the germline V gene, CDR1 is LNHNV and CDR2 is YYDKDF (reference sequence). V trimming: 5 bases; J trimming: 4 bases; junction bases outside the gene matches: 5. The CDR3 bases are TGTGCCACCAGCGGTAGCGGGAACGCAGATACGCAGTATTTT. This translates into CATSGSGNADTQYF.

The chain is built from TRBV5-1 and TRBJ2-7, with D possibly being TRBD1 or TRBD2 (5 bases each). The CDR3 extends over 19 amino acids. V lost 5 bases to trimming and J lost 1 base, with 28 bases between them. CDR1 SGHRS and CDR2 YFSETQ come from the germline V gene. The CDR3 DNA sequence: TGCGCCAGCAGTTCCGAAGGGGCGGCCGGGTTCCGGGGATCCTACGAGCAGTACTTC. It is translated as CASSSEGAAGFRGSYEQYF.

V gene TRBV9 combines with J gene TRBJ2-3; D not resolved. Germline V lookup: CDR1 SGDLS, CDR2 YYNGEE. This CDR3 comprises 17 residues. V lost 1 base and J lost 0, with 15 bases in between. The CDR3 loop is CASSVFDLGVSTDTQYF. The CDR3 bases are TGTGCCAGCAGCGTATTTGATCTCGGCGTTAGCACAGATACGCAGTATTTT.

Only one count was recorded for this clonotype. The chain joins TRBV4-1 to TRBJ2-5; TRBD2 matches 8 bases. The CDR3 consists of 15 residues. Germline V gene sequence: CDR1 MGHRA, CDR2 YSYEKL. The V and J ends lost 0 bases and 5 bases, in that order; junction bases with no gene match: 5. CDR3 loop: CASSQEGLVVETQYF. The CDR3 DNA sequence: TGCGCCAGCAGCCAAGAGGGACTAGTGGTGGAGACCCAGTACTTC.

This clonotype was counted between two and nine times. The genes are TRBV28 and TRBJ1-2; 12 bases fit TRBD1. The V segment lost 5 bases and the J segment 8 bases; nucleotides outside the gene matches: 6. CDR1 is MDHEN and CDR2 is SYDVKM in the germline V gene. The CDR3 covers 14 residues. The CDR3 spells CASSPGQGAKGYTF. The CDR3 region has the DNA TGTGCCAGCAGTCCGGGACAGGGGGCAAAAGGCTACACCTTC.

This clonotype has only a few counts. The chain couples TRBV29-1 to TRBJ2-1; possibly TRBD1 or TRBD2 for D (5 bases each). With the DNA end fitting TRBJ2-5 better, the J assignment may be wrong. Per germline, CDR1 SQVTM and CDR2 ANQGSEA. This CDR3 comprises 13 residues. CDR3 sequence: CSADGAGLETQYF. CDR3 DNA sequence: TGCAGCGCAGACGGGGCAGGGTTGGAGACCCAGTACTTC.

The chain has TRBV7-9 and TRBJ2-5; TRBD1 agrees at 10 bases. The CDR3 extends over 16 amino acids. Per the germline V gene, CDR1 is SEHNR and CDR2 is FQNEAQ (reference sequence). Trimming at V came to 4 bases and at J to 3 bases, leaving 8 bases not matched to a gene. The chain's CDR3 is CASSYLDRGTKETQYF. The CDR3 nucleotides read TGTGCCAGCAGCTACTTGGACAGGGGGACTAAAGAGACCCAGTACTTC.